These 18 T cell receptor beta chains came from one sample sequenced in a study of T cells in Graves' hyperthyroidism and ophthalmopathy (dated by TCRdb to the late 2010s). Libraries came from multiplex PCR. TCRdb lists the instrument as Illumina HiSeq 2000. The TCR beta CDR3 regions were amplified from the RNA transcripts. For the first round of RT-PCR on the TCR CDR3, the HTBI primer set was used together with the Qiagen OneStep RT-PCR kit. In TCRdb, the public reads were trimmed at Q25 with fastp and aligned with MiXCR, with productive beta chains retained. Entries that share a CDR3 protein sequence are merged under the most common genes and DNA. A total of a few hundred thousand distinct CDR3 sequences appear in this sample, around 20% of them only once. In total, the top ten clones hold 35% to 45% of the sample. The source material was blood. The receptor set was obtained from a man in his late teens or twenties with Graves' ophthalmopathy.

The rearrangement uses TRBV7-9 and TRBJ2-6; no clear D. Germline CDR1 reads SEHNR; CDR2 reads FQNEAQ (reference sequence). CDR3 size: 15 residues. Trimming stripped 5 bases from V and 0 bases from J, with 8 bases between. The CDR3 loop reads CASSVHASGANVLTF. The CDR3 DNA is TGTGCCAGCAGCGTCCACGCCTCTGGGGCCAACGTCCTGACTTTC.

This clonotype was seen a handful of times. V is TRBV11-1 and J is TRBJ2-2; D perhaps matches TRBD2 (6 bases). Trimming took off 5 bases at V and 4 bases at J, with 17 bases between the two ends. The CDR3 extends over 16 amino acids. Germline CDR1 is SGHAT and CDR2 is FQDESV (reference sequence). The CDR3 loop is CASSPPLATITGELFF. CDR3 sequence (DNA): TGTGCCAGCAGCCCTCCCCTAGCGACTATCACCGGGGAGCTGTTTTTT.

This clonotype was counted ten times or more. The V call is TRBV6-5, the J call TRBJ2-7, with D uncertain. Trimming left V 0 bases short and J 4 bases short, with 7 bases between. This CDR3 is built from 13 residues. Germline V gene lookup returns CDR1 MNHEY and CDR2 SVGAGI. The CDR3 bases are TGTGCCAGCAGTTACTCGGGGAATTACGAGCAGTACTTC. Protein: CASSYSGNYEQYF.

This sequence joins TRBV28 and TRBJ1-1; 7 nucleotides line up with TRBD1. Germline CDR1 reads MDHEN; CDR2 reads SYDVKM. The CDR3 is 16 residues long. Trimming took 5 bases from V and 1 from J; bases not matched to a gene: 10. CDR3 sequence (DNA): TGTGCCAGCAGTCCACTGGGCAGGGGGACGAACACTGAAGCTTTCTTT. Its protein product is CASSPLGRGTNTEAFF. Supplemented by reference TRBV28 and TRBJ1-1, the full variable domain reads DVKVTQSSRYLVKRTGEKVFLECVQDMDHENMFWYRQDPGLGLRLIYFSYDVKMKEKGDIPEGYSVSREKKERFSLILESASTNQTSMYLCASSPLGRGTNTEAFFGQGTRLTVV.

V and J are TRBV6-1 and TRBJ2-2; a weak D match, TRBD2 (5 bases). Trimming pared 5 bases from V and 7 bases from J, leaving 23 bases between. This CDR3 contains 17 residues. Germline V gene lookup returns CDR1 MNHNS and CDR2 SASEGT. CDR3 loop: CASSSPRQPEEGGELFF. CDR3 nucleotides: TGTGCCAGCAGTTCCCCCCGCCAGCCCGAAGAGGGCGGGGAGCTGTTTTTT.

This clonotype showed up many times. The chain combines TRBV12-3 or TRBV12-4 with TRBJ2-7, with a possible D match to TRBD1 (6 bases). Trimming took 2 bases from V and 3 from J, leaving 11 bases between them. The CDR3 consists of 14 residues. CDR3 in amino acids: CASSLLGQVYEQYF. The CDR3 DNA reads as TGTGCCAGCAGTTTACTGGGACAAGTCTACGAGCAGTACTTC.

This clonotype was recorded only once. The rearrangement uses TRBV14 and TRBJ1-5; 11 bases map to TRBD1. This CDR3 contains 15 residues. Germline values: CDR1 SGHDN, CDR2 FVKESK. After removal of 3 bases from V and 5 bases from J, the junction contained 3 bases not matched to a gene. CDR3 residues: CASSQEGQGDQPQHF. The DNA for the CDR3 is TGTGCCAGCAGCCAGGAGGGACAGGGGGATCAGCCCCAGCATTTT.

This clonotype was recorded at least ten times. The rearrangement joins TRBV2 to TRBJ1-2; 7 nucleotides align to TRBD1. Germline V gene sequence: CDR1 SNHLY, CDR2 FYNNEI. CDR3 length: 14 residues. The V gene end was trimmed by 4 bases and the J gene end by 13 bases; junction bases not matched to a gene: 15. CDR3 amino acids: CASSGGGLEYGGTF. CDR3 nucleotide sequence: TGTGCCAGCAGTGGAGGGGGCCTGGAATATGGAGGCACCTTC.

Concerning this clonotype itself: Germline and junction disagree at one end, which may indicate a read error. CDR3 DNA sequence: TGTGCCGGCAGCATGACAGGGGTCCAAGAGACCCAGTACTTC. Its protein is CAGSMTGVQETQYF. The rearrangement uses TRBV7-9 and TRBJ2-5; 8 nucleotides line up with TRBD1. Germline V gives CDR1 SEHNR, CDR2 FQNEAQ (reference sequence). The CDR3 has 14 residues.

The DNA for the CDR3 is TGTGCCAGCAGCTTAACGAGCGGTACTGGAACAGATACGCAGTATTTT. Its protein is CASSLTSGTGTDTQYF. The chain employs TRBV7-3 and TRBJ2-3; perhaps TRBD2 as D (5 bases). Germline CDR1 reads SGHTA; CDR2 reads FQGTGA. CDR3 length equals 16 residues. V lost 0 bases and J 3 bases, leaving 13 bases between the germline ends.

The gene calls are TRBV12-3 or TRBV12-4 and TRBJ2-1, with 11 bases that match TRBD1. CDR3 length equals 15 residues. With V trimmed by 5 bases and J by 6 bases, 6 bases remained unmatched. CDR3 loop: CASSGGQGAGNEQFF. Written as DNA, the CDR3 is TGTGCCAGCAGTGGCGGACAGGGGGCCGGCAATGAGCAGTTCTTC.

This sequence joins TRBV6-2 or TRBV6-3 and TRBJ2-3, with 11 bases aligning to TRBD2. The CDR3 covers 16 residues. Trimming took 6 bases from V and 5 from J; bases not matched to a gene: 10. Germline loops: CDR1 MNHEY, CDR2 SVGEGT. The CDR3 bases are TGTGCCAGCAGACGAACACTAGCGGGGGACGGAGATACGCAGTATTTT. It encodes CASRRTLAGDGDTQYF.

This clonotype was detected ten times or more. The chain has TRBV12-3 or TRBV12-4 and TRBJ2-3; D is perhaps TRBD1 (6 bases). The ends were cut back, 6 bases at V and 6 bases at J, with 16 bases in the middle. This CDR3 spans 14 amino acids. The chain's CDR3 is CASRLGGRRDTQYF. DNA for the CDR3: TGTGCCAGCAGACTAGGGGGACGAAGGGATACGCAGTATTTT.

This clonotype was seen a handful of times. This chain connects TRBV3-1 to TRBJ2-3, with D possibly being TRBD2 (6 bases). The germline CDR1 and CDR2 sequences are LGHDT and YNNKEL (reference sequence). The CDR3 runs 16 residues. V lost 4 bases, J lost 0 bases, and 14 bases lay in between. CDR3 coding DNA: TGTGCCAGCAGCCCGACCGGCGGGGCTAGCACAGATACGCAGTATTTT. Translated, it gives CASSPTGGASTDTQYF.

In its sample, this clonotype was seen a few times. The chain links TRBV27 to TRBJ1-2; TRBD1 matches at 7 bases. Germline CDR1 is MNHEY and CDR2 is SMNVEV (reference sequence). V lost 5 bases to trimming and J lost 4 bases; unmatched junction nucleotides: 4. The CDR3 is 13 amino acids. The CDR3 coding sequence is TGTGCCAGCAGTGGGGACAGTGGCTATGGCTACACCTTC. It yields the protein CASSGDSGYGYTF.

Ten or more counts support this clonotype. The chain couples TRBV6-6 to TRBJ1-3, with no clear D. The CDR3 is made up of 13 amino acids. The germline gives CDR1 MNHNY, CDR2 SVGAGI (reference sequence). V shed 2 bases and J shed 0 bases, with 2 bases lying between them. The DNA of the CDR3 is TGTGCCAGCAGTTACAACTCTGGAAACACCATATATTTT. It translates to CASSYNSGNTIYF.

The chain uses TRBV18 and TRBJ1-5; D not certain. The germline V gene encodes CDR1 KGHSH and CDR2 LQKENI. This CDR3 has 15 residues. V dropped 4 bases and J dropped 9 bases, with 19 bases sitting between them. This chain's CDR3 is CASSRERTEIWPQHF. Written as DNA, the CDR3 is TGTGCCAGCTCACGGGAACGGACTGAAATATGGCCCCAGCATTTT.

The V call is TRBV4-1, the J call TRBJ1-2; D is perhaps TRBD1 (6 bases). Germline loops: CDR1 MGHRA, CDR2 YSYEKL. This CDR3 is 15 amino acids long. The V end lost 0 bases, the J end lost 5 bases, and 13 bases lay between the germline ends. This CDR3 reads CASSQDSGGTYGYTF. For the CDR3, the DNA is TGCGCCAGCAGCCAAGACAGTGGAGGGACATATGGCTACACCTTC.